One and the same sample provided the 23 T cell receptor beta chains below, sequenced in a study of Ad26.COV2.S vaccination and SARS-CoV-2 variants. The treatment is: 15 to 20 received Ad26.COV2.S at low or high dose, single or two shots; 5 received placebo; per-sample allocation not given. After the first vaccine or placebo injection, samples were drawn on day 63. TCRdb's copy holds only in-frame clones and misses some; the assay was immunoSEQ multiplex PCR. The repertoire holds about 350,000 clones, with about 88% as singletons. The specimen comprised peripheral blood, sampled in a trial of Ad26.COV2.S vaccine versus placebo. Source of these receptors: a person between 18 and 60 years old who received the Ad26.COV2.S COVID-19 vaccine or a placebo.

The rearrangement links TRBV12-5 to TRBJ1-1, with TRBD1 as a possible D gene (6 bases). The V and J ends lost 3 bases and 6 bases respectively, with 11 bases between them. Germline V gene lookup returns CDR1 LGHNT and CDR2 FRNRAP. This CDR3 comprises 13 residues. This chain's CDR3 is CASGFGSGAEAFF. The CDR3 nucleotides are TGTGCTAGTGGTTTTGGTTCAGGGGCTGAAGCTTTCTTT.

This rearrangement joins TRBV5-1 to TRBJ2-3; D is ambiguous. Per the germline V gene, CDR1 is SGHRS and CDR2 is YFSETQ. The CDR3 runs 14 residues. V gave up 4 bases and J gave up 7 bases, with 16 bases separating them. CDR3: CASSTKEPVHTQYF. For the CDR3, the DNA is TGCGCCAGCAGCACCAAAGAACCTGTGCATACGCAGTATTTT.

This rearrangement joins TRBV18 to TRBJ2-3, with D maybe TRBD1 (5 bases). This CDR3 contains 16 residues. Trimming took off 3 bases at V and 1 base at J, with 14 bases between the two ends. CDR1 is KGHSH, CDR2 LQKENI, per germline. The CDR3 loop reads CASSPQSRARTDTQYF. CDR3 bases: TGTGCCAGCTCACCTCAGTCCAGGGCTCGCACAGATACGCAGTATTTT.

The V gene is TRBV2, the J gene TRBJ2-2, with D unclear. Germline CDR1 SNHLY, CDR2 FYNNEI. Trimming removed 8 bases at V and 4 bases at J, with 20 bases between. The CDR3 runs 16 residues. The CDR3 spells CASSPPQYRATGELFF. The DNA of the CDR3 is TGTGCCAGCTCTCCCCCCCAATATCGGGCCACCGGGGAGCTGTTTTTT.

This chain joins TRBV27 and TRBJ2-3; D is unclear. Between the trimmed V and J ends, which lost 3 bases and 2 bases, there was a span of 9 bases. Germline V gene data show CDR1 as MNHEY and CDR2 as SMNVEV (reference sequence). The CDR3 has 14 residues. The CDR3 sequence is CASSFLAHTDTQYF. CDR3 sequence (DNA): TGTGCCAGCAGTTTCCTGGCCCACACAGATACGCAGTATTTT.

This clone showed up just a few times. This chain joins TRBV5-1 and TRBJ1-2; D gene unclear. Looked up from germline, CDR1 is SGHRS and CDR2 is YFSETQ. The CDR3 has 16 residues. V lost 3 bases to trimming and J lost 1 base, with 16 bases between them. CDR3 sequence: CASSWTTPGVNYGYTF. CDR3 in DNA: TGCGCCAGCAGCTGGACGACCCCTGGAGTTAACTATGGCTACACCTTC.

V usage is TRBV19 and J usage is TRBJ2-3; 10 nucleotides line up with TRBD2. Germline assignment: CDR1 LNHDA and CDR2 SQIVND (reference sequence). V was clipped by 1 base and J by 4 bases; unmatched bases: 8. This CDR3 contains 17 residues. The CDR3 bases are TGTGCCAGTAGTATAGGAGCGGGAGGGCGCGTGGCAGATACGCAGTATTTT. It codes for CASSIGAGGRVADTQYF.

On this clone itself: Mismatch with germline at one junction end may stem from a read error. The identical CDR3 is also encoded by other nucleotide sequences in the sample. The chain employs TRBV7-9 and TRBJ1-6; D remains unclear. Germline CDR1 SEHNR, CDR2 FQNEAQ (reference sequence). This CDR3 region has 12 residues. CDR3 in DNA: TGTGCCAGCAGCCTAGCCGGGTCACCCCTCCACTTT. Protein sequence: CASSLAGSPLHF.

The chain is built from TRBV4-3 and TRBJ2-1, with D unclear. This CDR3 has 14 amino acids. Germline CDR1 and CDR2: LGHNA and YSLEER. V shed 4 bases and J shed 5 bases, with 12 bases lying between them. CDR3 DNA: TGCGCCAGCAGCCGCAAACACTCTGACAATGAGCAGTTCTTC. Translation: CASSRKHSDNEQFF.

This chain links TRBV9 with TRBJ1-4; a weak D match, TRBD1 (5 bases). With 3 bases removed from V and 1 base from J, the gap between germline ends came to 13 bases. The CDR3 contains 16 residues. Looked up from germline, CDR1 is SGDLS and CDR2 is YYNGEE. The CDR3 region is CASSAQGVGTNEKLFF. The CDR3 DNA follows: TGTGCCAGCAGCGCCCAAGGGGTCGGAACTAATGAAAAACTGTTTTTT.

DNA for the CDR3: TGCAGTGCTAGGGACGATGAGCAGTTCTTC. Translated, it gives CSARDDEQFF. This chain connects TRBV20-1 to TRBJ2-1; D is unclear. CDR1 is DFQATT and CDR2 is SNEGSKA in the germline V gene (reference sequence). The V end was cut by 3 bases, the J end by 8 bases, with 5 bases between. The CDR3 totals 10 residues.

The J gene is TRBJ2-1, the V gene TRBV21-1; TRBD2, the D gene given by the table, was not confirmed from the DNA. TRBV21-1 is annotated as a pseudogene. There are 16 residues in the CDR3. The DNA for the CDR3 is TGTGCCAGCAGCAAAAAACCCCCGGGACTTTACAATGAGCAGTTCTTC. Its translation is CASSKKPPGLYNEQFF.

V gene TRBV4-3 combines with J gene TRBJ2-7; a weak D match, TRBD1 (5 bases). Germline V gene lookup returns CDR1 LGHNA and CDR2 YSLEER. The CDR3 runs 15 residues. V shed 0 bases and J shed 0 bases, with 9 bases lying between them. The CDR3 coding sequence is TGCGCCAGCAGCCAAGATTTCAGGGACTCCTACGAGCAGTACTTC. Translation gives CASSQDFRDSYEQYF.

For the CDR3, the DNA is TGCGCCAGCAGCATAGGACAGGGTGGGAATGAGCAGTTCTTC. This translates into CASSIGQGGNEQFF. The chain has TRBV5-1 and TRBJ2-1; 8 bases fit TRBD1. The J segment lost 7 bases and the V segment lost 4 bases, leaving 7 bases of the junction unmatched. The germline gives CDR1 SGHRS, CDR2 YFSETQ. This CDR3 contains 14 residues.

The rearrangement links TRBV18 to TRBJ2-1; 10 bases line up with TRBD2. Looked up from germline, CDR1 is KGHSH and CDR2 is LQKENI. This CDR3 is built from 20 residues. V shed 1 base and J 0 bases; nucleotides not matched to a gene: 12. CDR3 in DNA: TGTGCCAGCTCACCACTACCTCCGCTAGCGGGAGTCATCTCCTACAATGAGCAGTTCTTC. The encoded protein is CASSPLPPLAGVISYNEQFF.

V and J are TRBV5-1 and TRBJ2-2; 12 bases fit TRBD2. The J segment lost 4 bases and the V segment lost 3 bases, leaving 1 base of the junction unmatched. Germline lookup yields CDR1 SGHRS and CDR2 YFSETQ. The CDR3 is made up of 15 amino acids. The CDR3 is CASSWTSGTTGELFF. The CDR3 DNA follows: TGCGCCAGCAGCTGGACTAGCGGGACCACCGGGGAGCTGTTTTTT.

V gene TRBV29-1 combines with J gene TRBJ2-3; D ambiguous. This CDR3 is built from 14 residues. The V gene's germline CDR1 is SQVTM and CDR2 ANQGSEA. Between the trimmed V and J ends, which lost 0 bases and 2 bases, there was a span of 9 bases. CDR3 sequence: CSVEENSNTDTQYF. In DNA form, the CDR3 reads TGCAGCGTTGAAGAGAACAGCAACACAGATACGCAGTATTTT.

The chain is built from TRBV11-2 and TRBJ2-2; 12 bases fit TRBD2. V lost 2 bases to trimming and J lost 6 bases; unmatched junction nucleotides: 10. Germline CDR1 SGHAT, CDR2 FQNNGV. This CDR3 comprises 18 residues. The CDR3: CASSLWSSGRVGPGELFF. CDR3 in DNA: TGTGCCAGCAGCTTATGGTCTAGCGGGAGGGTGGGGCCCGGGGAGCTGTTTTTT.

The J gene is TRBJ1-4, the V gene TRBV5-5, with D possibly being TRBD1 (6 bases). The V gene lost 0 bases and the J gene lost 8 bases, with 11 bases spanning the gap. CDR1 and CDR2 from the germline V gene are SGHKS and YYEKEE (reference sequence). The CDR3 has 14 residues. The CDR3: CASSLVLTGEKLFF. The CDR3 nucleotides are TGTGCCAGCAGCTTGGTGCTAACAGGGGAAAAACTGTTTTTT. The full variable domain, with the rest looked up from reference TRBV5-5 and TRBJ1-4, is DAGVTQSPTHLIKTRGQQVTLRCSPISGHKSVSWYQQVLGQGPQFIFQYYEKEERGRGNFPDRFSARQFPNYSSELNVNALLLGDSALYLCASSLVLTGEKLFFGSGTQLSVL.

The gene calls are TRBV6-5 and TRBJ2-5; D gene unclear. The germline gives CDR1 MNHEY, CDR2 SVGAGI. The CDR3 extends over 13 amino acids. V was pared by 4 bases and J by 7 bases, with 13 bases between. The CDR3: CASSSLGSGTQYF. In nucleotides, the CDR3 is TGTGCCAGCAGTTCGCTAGGCTCGGGGACCCAGTACTTC.

The gene calls are TRBV5-1 and TRBJ2-7; 7 bases agree with TRBD1. From germline, CDR1 is SGHRS and CDR2 YFSETQ. The V segment lost 1 base and the J segment 4 bases; nucleotides outside the gene matches: 11. The CDR3 has 16 residues. The DNA for the CDR3 is TGCGCCAGCAGCTTGACTGGGACAGCAGACCAATACGAGCAGTACTTC. It translates to CASSLTGTADQYEQYF.

Concerning this clone: Different DNA sequences within this sample yield the same CDR3. This sequence joins TRBV28 and TRBJ1-1; tentatively, D is TRBD1 (6 bases). The CDR3 spans 14 residues. Trimming took off 3 bases at V and 2 bases at J, with 10 bases between the two ends. The germline V gene has CDR1 MDHEN and CDR2 SYDVKM. The CDR3 loop reads CASSLGGLNTEAFF. CDR3 DNA: TGTGCCAGCAGTTTGGGGGGGCTAAACACTGAAGCTTTCTTT.

The chain links TRBV7-5 to TRBJ2-1; whether TRBD1, the table's D call, matches the DNA was not checked. TRBV7-5 constitutes a pseudogene. CDR3 length: 16 residues. CDR3 amino acids: CVRSLAVTGAYNEQFF. For the CDR3, the DNA is TGTGTCAGAAGCTTAGCGGTGACAGGCGCCTACAATGAGCAGTTCTTC.